One sample yielded the 12 T cell receptor beta chains listed below, sequenced in a study of blood T cell repertoires in COVID-19. The protocol was immunoSEQ multiplex PCR, while the TCRdb copy is restricted to in-frame clones and leaves out a portion. The data contain under 250,000 clones, roughly 85% of them singletons. The sample taken for sequencing was PBMCs or T cells enriched from blood (not recorded which). These receptors originate from a woman between 50 and 59 years old with acute COVID-19.

V is TRBV14 and J is TRBJ2-2, with 10 bases matching TRBD1. After removal of 4 bases from V and 5 bases from J, the junction contained 7 bases not matched to a gene. Germline V gives CDR1 SGHDN, CDR2 FVKESK. This CDR3 contains 16 residues. CDR3 amino acids: CASSPRQGASTGELFF. The CDR3 nucleotides read TGTGCCAGCAGCCCGCGACAGGGGGCAAGTACCGGGGAGCTGTTTTTT.

The chain uses TRBV5-4 and TRBJ1-2; perhaps TRBD1 as D (5 bases). The CDR3 covers 14 residues. Germline CDR1 SGHNT, CDR2 YYREEE (reference sequence). Trimming removed 7 bases at V and 9 bases at J, with 22 bases between. CDR3 sequence reads: CASSSQGGDFSYTF. CDR3 coding DNA: TGTGCCAGCTCCTCCCAGGGAGGAGATTTCAGCTACACCTTC.

The chain uses TRBV9 and TRBJ1-2, with unresolved D. Trimming removed 3 bases from V and 2 bases from J, with 5 bases in between. The CDR3 length is 12 residues. In germline, CDR1 is SGDLS, CDR2 YYNGEE. The CDR3 DNA is TGTGCCAGCAGCGCCGAGAACTATGGCTACACCTTC. Its translation is CASSAENYGYTF.

The J gene is TRBJ1-2, the V gene TRBV3-1 (or the pseudogene TRBV3-2); 7 bases match TRBD1. The CDR3 sequence is 17 residues long. V gave up 0 bases and J gave up 7 bases; unmatched junction bases: 14. Per germline, CDR1 LGHDT and CDR2 YNNKEL (reference sequence). The CDR3 spells CASSQDHRGAQSGGYTF. CDR3 DNA sequence: TGTGCCAGCAGCCAAGATCACAGGGGAGCTCAGTCGGGTGGCTACACCTTC.

The chain employs TRBV30 and TRBJ1-5, with TRBD1 matching over 9 bases. This CDR3 comprises 13 residues. The germline gives CDR1 GTSNPN, CDR2 SVGIG (reference sequence). After removal of 8 bases from V and 3 bases from J, the junction contained 5 bases not matched to a gene. This CDR3 is CAATGGFNQPQHF. CDR3 DNA sequence: TGTGCCGCTACAGGGGGCTTCAATCAGCCCCAGCATTTT.

The genes are TRBV10-3 and TRBJ2-1, with 11 bases lining up with TRBD2. After removal of 10 bases from V and 5 bases from J, the junction contained 16 bases not matched to a gene. Germline CDR1 reads ENHRY; CDR2 reads SYGVKD. The CDR3 contains 17 residues. This chain's CDR3 is CATRNLAGGRVDNEQFF. DNA of the CDR3: TGTGCCACCCGAAACCTAGCGGGGGGACGTGTCGACAATGAGCAGTTCTTC.

The rearrangement joins TRBV5-1 to TRBJ2-7; D is possibly TRBD2 (6 bases). Germline V gene lookup returns CDR1 SGHRS and CDR2 YFSETQ. The CDR3 is 14 amino acids. The V and J ends lost 4 bases and 0 bases respectively, with 11 bases between them. CDR3 sequence reads: CASSPGGSSYEQYF. The DNA of the CDR3 is TGCGCCAGCAGCCCAGGAGGGAGCTCCTACGAGCAGTACTTC.

This chain connects TRBV6-2 or TRBV6-3 to TRBJ2-2, with 8 positions matching TRBD1. The CDR3 is 16 amino acids. J was trimmed by 1 base and V by 6 bases; bases with no gene match: 7. Germline V gene sequence: CDR1 MNHEY, CDR2 SVGEGT. CDR3 DNA sequence: TGTGCCAGCAGCCCTCGCGGACAGGGGAACACCGGGGAGCTGTTTTTT. It encodes CASSPRGQGNTGELFF.

V and J are TRBV7-9 and TRBJ1-2, with D unclear. This CDR3 has 14 amino acids. From germline, CDR1 is SEHNR and CDR2 FQNEAQ (reference sequence). V shed 7 bases and J shed 1 base, with 13 bases lying between them. CDR3 DNA: TGTGCCAGCACCGCGGTAGGACTTAACTATGGCTACACCTTC. Its protein product is CASTAVGLNYGYTF.

The chain couples TRBV2 to TRBJ1-3; 11 bases map to TRBD1. The trim removed 3 bases at V and 3 bases at J, leaving 4 bases unmatched. The CDR3 is made up of 16 amino acids. The V gene's germline CDR1 is SNHLY and CDR2 FYNNEI. The CDR3 coding sequence is TGTGCCAGCAGTGACAGGACAGGGGGCTTTGGAAACACCATATATTTT. Protein product: CASSDRTGGFGNTIYF.

The chain combines TRBV3-1 (or the pseudogene TRBV3-2) with TRBJ1-6, with D hard to call. Trimming took off 1 base at V and 5 bases at J, with 6 bases between the two ends. The CDR3 covers 14 residues. CDR1 and CDR2 from the germline V gene are LGHDT and YNNKEL (reference sequence). The CDR3 protein is CASSQVHNNSPLHF. CDR3 coding DNA: TGTGCCAGCAGCCAAGTACATAATAATTCACCCCTCCACTTT.

This clone was observed once. J is TRBJ1-4 and V is TRBV7-2, with unresolved D. Trimming stripped 1 base from V and 2 bases from J, with 5 bases between. Germline CDR1 SGHTA, CDR2 FQGNSA. This CDR3 region has 14 residues. Here the CDR3 reads CASSLGSTNEKLFF. DNA of the CDR3: TGTGCCAGCAGCTTAGGGAGTACTAATGAAAAACTGTTTTTT.